This T cell receptor (beta chain) was identified in a study of T-cell reconstitution after alpha-beta-depleted transplantation in children. Study results and limitations: Hyperexpanded clones declined; after one year, newly produced T cells mostly supplied diversity. Approximately two months post-transplant, alpha-beta T cells reportedly originated from several hundred expanded graft clones. Surviving recipient T cells and thymic progenitors accounted for the high day-60 TCRbeta diversity observed in some patients.

Unique molecular identifiers were built into the TCRbeta library. Via MiXCR, TCRdb re-called the PCR reads, giving one row per CDR3 protein. The table has some 300,000 distinct CDR3 sequences, almost 8% seen once. From germline, CDR1 is WNHNN and CDR2 SYGVQD (reference sequence). This CDR3 has 14 amino acids. Trimming removed 2 bases from V and 5 bases from J, with 13 bases in between. About this clonotype itself: The antigen remains undetermined.

This sequence originates from a female patient aged 2-10 years who had a stem cell transplant for Fanconi anemia, so the T cells may come from the graft donor. The genes are TRBV10-1 and TRBJ2-7, with unresolved D. The input for sequencing was peripheral blood, taken 360 days after TCRalphabeta/CD19-depleted stem cell transplant. CDR3 sequence reads: CASSENDEGDEQYF. CDR3 sequence (DNA): TGCGCCAGCAGTGAGAACGACGAAGGAGACGAGCAGTACTTC.